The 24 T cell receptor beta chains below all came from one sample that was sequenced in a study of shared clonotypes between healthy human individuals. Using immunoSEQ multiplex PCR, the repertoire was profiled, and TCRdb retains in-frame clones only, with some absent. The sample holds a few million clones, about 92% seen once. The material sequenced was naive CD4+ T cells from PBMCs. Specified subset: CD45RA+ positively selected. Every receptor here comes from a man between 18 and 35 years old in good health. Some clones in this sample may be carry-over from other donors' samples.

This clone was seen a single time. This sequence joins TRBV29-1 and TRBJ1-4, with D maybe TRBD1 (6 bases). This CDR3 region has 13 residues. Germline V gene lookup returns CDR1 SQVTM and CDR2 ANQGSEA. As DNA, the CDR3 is TGCACAGTACGGGGGGCAAGTAATGAAAAACTGTTTTTT. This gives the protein CTVRGASNEKLFF. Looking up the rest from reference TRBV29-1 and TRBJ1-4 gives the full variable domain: SAVISQKPSRDICQRGTSLTIQCQVDSQVTMMFWYRQQPGQSLTLIATANQGSEATYESGFVIDKFPISRPNLTFSTLTVSNMSPEDSSIYLCTVRGASNEKLFFGSGTQLSVL.

The CDR3 DNA follows: TGTGCCAGCAGTTACGCAGCCCCTGTTTCGTCAGATACGCAGTATTTT. This codes for CASSYAAPVSSDTQYF. The V gene is TRBV6-6, the J gene TRBJ2-3; D remains ambiguous. Germline V lookup: CDR1 MNHNY, CDR2 SVGAGI (reference sequence). This CDR3 has 16 amino acids. Trimming left V 2 bases short and J 4 bases short, with 16 bases between.

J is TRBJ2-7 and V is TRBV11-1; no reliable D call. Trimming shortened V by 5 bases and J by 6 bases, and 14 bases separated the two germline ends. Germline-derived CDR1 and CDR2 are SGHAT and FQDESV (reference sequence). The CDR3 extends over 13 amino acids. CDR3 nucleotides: TGTGCCAGCAGCCAGAGGTTTAGGTTCGAGCAGTACTTC. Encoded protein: CASSQRFRFEQYF.

CDR3 sequence reads: CAWRAGAIYF. The CDR3 DNA reads as TGTGCCTGGAGGGCCGGGGCCATATATTTT. The rearrangement uses TRBV30 and TRBJ1-3; D is undetermined. Deletions cut 3 bases from V and 11 bases from J, with 8 bases between. The CDR3 spans 10 residues. The germline V gene has CDR1 GTSNPN and CDR2 SVGIG (reference sequence). Together with reference TRBV30 and TRBJ1-3, the CDR3 gives the full variable domain: SQTIHQWPATLVQPVGSPLSLECTVEGTSNPNLYWYRQAAGRGLQLLFYSVGIGQISSEVPQNLSASRPQDRQFILSSKKLLLSDSGFYLCAWRAGAIYFGEGSWLTVV.

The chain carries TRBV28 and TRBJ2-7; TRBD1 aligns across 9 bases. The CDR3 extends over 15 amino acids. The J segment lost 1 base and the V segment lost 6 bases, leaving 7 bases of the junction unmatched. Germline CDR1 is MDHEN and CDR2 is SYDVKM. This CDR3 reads CASSHPGTGSYEQYF. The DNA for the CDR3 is TGTGCCAGCAGCCACCCCGGGACAGGGTCCTACGAGCAGTACTTC.

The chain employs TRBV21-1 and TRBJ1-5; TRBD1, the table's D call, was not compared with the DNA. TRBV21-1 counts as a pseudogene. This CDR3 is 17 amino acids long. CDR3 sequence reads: CASHKAAGRNTNQPQHF. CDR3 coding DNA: TGTGCCAGCCACAAGGCGGCAGGGCGAAACACAAATCAGCCCCAGCATTTT.

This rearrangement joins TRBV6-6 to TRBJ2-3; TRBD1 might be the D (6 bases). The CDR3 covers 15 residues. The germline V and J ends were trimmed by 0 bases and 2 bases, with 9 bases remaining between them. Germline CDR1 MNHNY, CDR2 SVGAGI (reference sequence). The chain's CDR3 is CASSYSWTATDTQYF. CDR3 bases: TGTGCCAGCAGTTACTCGTGGACAGCCACAGATACGCAGTATTTT.

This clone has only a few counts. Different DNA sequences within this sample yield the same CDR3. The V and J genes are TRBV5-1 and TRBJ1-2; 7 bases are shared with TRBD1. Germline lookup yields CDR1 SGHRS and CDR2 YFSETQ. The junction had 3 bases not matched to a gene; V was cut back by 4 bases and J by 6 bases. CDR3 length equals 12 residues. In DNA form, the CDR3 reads TGCGCCAGCAGCCCCGACAGGGATGGCTACACCTTC. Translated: CASSPDRDGYTF.

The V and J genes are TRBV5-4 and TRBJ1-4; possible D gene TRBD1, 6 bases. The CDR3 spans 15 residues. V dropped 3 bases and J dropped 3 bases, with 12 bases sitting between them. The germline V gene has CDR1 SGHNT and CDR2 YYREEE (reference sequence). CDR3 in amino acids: CASSSTGSANEKLFF. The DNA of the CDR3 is TGTGCCAGCAGCTCAACAGGGTCAGCTAATGAAAAACTGTTTTTT.

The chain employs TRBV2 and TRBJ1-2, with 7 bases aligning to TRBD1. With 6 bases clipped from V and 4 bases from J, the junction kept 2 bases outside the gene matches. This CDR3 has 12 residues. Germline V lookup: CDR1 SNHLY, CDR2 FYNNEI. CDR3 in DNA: TGTGCCAGCAGGGGACAGATCTATGGCTACACCTTC. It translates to CASRGQIYGYTF.

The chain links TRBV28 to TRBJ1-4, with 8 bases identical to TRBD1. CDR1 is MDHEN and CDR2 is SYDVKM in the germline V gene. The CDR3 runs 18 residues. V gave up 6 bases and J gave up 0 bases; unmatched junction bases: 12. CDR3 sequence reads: CASSHQWGRGPTNEKLFF. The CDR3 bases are TGTGCCAGCAGCCACCAGTGGGGCAGGGGGCCAACTAATGAAAAACTGTTTTTT.

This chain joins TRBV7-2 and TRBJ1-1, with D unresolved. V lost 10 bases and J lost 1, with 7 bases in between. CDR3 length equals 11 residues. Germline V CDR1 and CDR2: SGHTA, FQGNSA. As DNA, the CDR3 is TGTGCCACCGGACGGAACACTGAAGCTTTCTTT. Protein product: CATGRNTEAFF.

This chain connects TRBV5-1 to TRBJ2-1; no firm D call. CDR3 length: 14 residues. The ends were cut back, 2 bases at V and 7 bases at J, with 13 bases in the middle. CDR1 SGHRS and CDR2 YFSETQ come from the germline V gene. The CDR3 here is CASSFAGGGNEQFF. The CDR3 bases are TGCGCCAGCAGCTTTGCCGGTGGCGGAAATGAGCAGTTCTTC.

CDR3 nucleotide sequence: TGTGCTAGTGGTCCTCCCGGGGACAATGAGCAGTTCTTC. It encodes CASGPPGDNEQFF. The rearrangement joins TRBV12-5 to TRBJ2-1; TRBD2 might be the D (5 bases). Germline CDR1 LGHNT, CDR2 FRNRAP. The CDR3 is 13 amino acids. V lost 5 bases and J 5 bases, leaving 10 bases between the germline ends.

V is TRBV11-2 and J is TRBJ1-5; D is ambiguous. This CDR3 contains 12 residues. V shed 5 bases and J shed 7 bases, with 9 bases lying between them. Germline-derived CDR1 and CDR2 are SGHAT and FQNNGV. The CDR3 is CASSKEGQPQHF. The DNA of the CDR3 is TGTGCCAGCAGCAAGGAAGGGCAGCCCCAGCATTTT.

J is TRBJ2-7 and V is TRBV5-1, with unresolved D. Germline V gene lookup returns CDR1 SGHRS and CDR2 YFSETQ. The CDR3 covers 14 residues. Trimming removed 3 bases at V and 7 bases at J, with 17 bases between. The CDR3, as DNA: TGCGCCAGCAGCTCCGGAGAGATCTACGGGGAGCAGTACTTC. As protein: CASSSGEIYGEQYF.

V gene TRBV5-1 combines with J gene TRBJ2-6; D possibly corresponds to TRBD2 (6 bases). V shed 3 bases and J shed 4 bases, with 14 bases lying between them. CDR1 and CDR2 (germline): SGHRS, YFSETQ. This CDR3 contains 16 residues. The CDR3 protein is CASSWAGGGGANVLTF. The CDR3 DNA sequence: TGCGCCAGCAGCTGGGCCGGGGGAGGAGGGGCCAACGTCCTGACTTTC. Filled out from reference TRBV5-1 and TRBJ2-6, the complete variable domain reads KAGVTQTPRYLIKTRGQQVTLSCSPISGHRSVSWYQQTPGQGLQFLFEYFSETQRNKGNFPGRFSGRQFSNSRSEMNVSTLELGDSALYLCASSWAGGGGANVLTFGAGSRLTVL.

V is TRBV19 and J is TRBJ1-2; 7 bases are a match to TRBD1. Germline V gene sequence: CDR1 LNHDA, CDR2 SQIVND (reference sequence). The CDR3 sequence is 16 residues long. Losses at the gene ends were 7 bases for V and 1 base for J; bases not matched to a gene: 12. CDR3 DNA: TGTGCCAGTAAAGGGCGGAGGACAGGTATTAACTATGGCTACACCTTC. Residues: CASKGRRTGINYGYTF.

This chain's CDR3 is CASSLRPYGDTQYF. In DNA, the CDR3 is TGTGCCAGCAGTTTAAGACCCTACGGGGACACGCAGTATTTT. The rearrangement links TRBV27 to TRBJ2-3; D tentatively fits TRBD1 or TRBD2 (5 bases each). V was clipped by 2 bases and J by 9 bases, with 15 bases between them. Per the germline V gene, CDR1 is MNHEY and CDR2 is SMNVEV (reference sequence). The CDR3 is 14 residues long.

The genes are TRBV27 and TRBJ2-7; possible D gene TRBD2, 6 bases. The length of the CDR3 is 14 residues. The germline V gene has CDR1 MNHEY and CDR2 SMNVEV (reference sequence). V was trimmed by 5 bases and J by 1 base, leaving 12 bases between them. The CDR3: CASSTQTSSYEQYF. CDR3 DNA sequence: TGTGCCAGCAGTACTCAGACTAGTTCCTACGAGCAGTACTTC.

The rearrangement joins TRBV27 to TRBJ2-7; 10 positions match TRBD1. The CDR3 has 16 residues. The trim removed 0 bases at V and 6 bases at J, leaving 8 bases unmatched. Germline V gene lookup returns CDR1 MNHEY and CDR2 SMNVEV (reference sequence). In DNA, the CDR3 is TGTGCCAGCAGTTTATCGCCCCTCGACAGGGGGCTCGAGCAGTACTTC. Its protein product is CASSLSPLDRGLEQYF.

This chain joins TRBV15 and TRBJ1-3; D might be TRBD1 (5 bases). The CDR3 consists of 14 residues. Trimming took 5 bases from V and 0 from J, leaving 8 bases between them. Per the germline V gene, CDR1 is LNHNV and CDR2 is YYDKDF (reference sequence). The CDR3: CATSSDISGNTIYF. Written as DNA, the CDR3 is TGTGCCACCAGCTCGGACATCTCTGGAAACACCATATATTTT.

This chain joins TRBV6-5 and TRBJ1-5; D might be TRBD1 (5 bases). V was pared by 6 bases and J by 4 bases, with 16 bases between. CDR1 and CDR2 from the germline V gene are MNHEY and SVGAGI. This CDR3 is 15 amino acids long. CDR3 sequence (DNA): TGTGCCAGCAGAAGAGGAGGGGCGGGTAATCAGCCCCAGCATTTT. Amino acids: CASRRGGAGNQPQHF.

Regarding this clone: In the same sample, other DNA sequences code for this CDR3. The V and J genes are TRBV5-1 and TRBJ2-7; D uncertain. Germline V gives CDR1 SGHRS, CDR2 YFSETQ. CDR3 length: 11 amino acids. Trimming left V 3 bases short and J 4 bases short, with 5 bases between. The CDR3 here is CASSSAYEQYF. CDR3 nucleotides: TGCGCCAGCAGCTCGGCATACGAGCAGTACTTC. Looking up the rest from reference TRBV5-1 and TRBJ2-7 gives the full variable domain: KAGVTQTPRYLIKTRGQQVTLSCSPISGHRSVSWYQQTPGQGLQFLFEYFSETQRNKGNFPGRFSGRQFSNSRSEMNVSTLELGDSALYLCASSSAYEQYFGPGTRLTVT.